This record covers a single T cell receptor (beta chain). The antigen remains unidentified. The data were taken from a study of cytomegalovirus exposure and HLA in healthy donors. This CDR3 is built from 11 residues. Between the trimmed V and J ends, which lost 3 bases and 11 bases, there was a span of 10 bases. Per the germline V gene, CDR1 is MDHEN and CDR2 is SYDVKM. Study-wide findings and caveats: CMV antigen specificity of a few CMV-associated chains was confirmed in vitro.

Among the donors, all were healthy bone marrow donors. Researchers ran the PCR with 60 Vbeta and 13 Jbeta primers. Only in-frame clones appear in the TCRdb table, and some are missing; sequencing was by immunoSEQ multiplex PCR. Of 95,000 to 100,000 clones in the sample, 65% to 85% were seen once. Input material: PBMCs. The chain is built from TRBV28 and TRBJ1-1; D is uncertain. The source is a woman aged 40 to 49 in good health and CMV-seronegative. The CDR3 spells CASSFGLEAFF. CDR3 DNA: TGTGCCAGCAGTTTTGGTCTTGAGGCTTTCTTT.